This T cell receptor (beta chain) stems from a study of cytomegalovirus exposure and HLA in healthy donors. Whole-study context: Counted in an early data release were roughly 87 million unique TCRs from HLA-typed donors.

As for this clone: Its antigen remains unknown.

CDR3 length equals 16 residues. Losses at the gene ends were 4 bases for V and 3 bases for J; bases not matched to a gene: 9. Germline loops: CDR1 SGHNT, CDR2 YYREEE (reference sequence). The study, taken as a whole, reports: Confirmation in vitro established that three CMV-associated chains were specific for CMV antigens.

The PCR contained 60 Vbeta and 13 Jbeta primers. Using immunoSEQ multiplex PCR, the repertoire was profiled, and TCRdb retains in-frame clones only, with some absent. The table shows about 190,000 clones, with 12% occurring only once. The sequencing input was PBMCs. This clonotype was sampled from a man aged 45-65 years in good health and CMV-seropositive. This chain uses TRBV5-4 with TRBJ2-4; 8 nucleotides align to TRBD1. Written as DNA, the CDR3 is TGTGCCAGCAGCGCGCCGATCGACAGGGGCAAAAACATTCAGTACTTC. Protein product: CASSAPIDRGKNIQYF.